The next 20 T cell receptor beta chains were all read from a single sample in a study of blood T cell repertoires in COVID-19. The assay was immunoSEQ multiplex PCR, and TCRdb's table has in-frame clones only and misses some. The table lists tens of thousands of clones, 70% to 80% of them singletons. What was sequenced was peripheral blood. These receptors were taken from an older man with acute or convalescent COVID-19.

The J gene is TRBJ1-4, the V gene TRBV19, with D maybe TRBD1 (6 bases). V lost 5 bases to trimming and J lost 3 bases, with 13 bases between them. This CDR3 is built from 15 residues. Germline V gene data show CDR1 as LNHDA and CDR2 as SQIVND (reference sequence). The CDR3 reads CASSVTGSSNEKLFF. The CDR3 DNA sequence: TGTGCCAGTAGTGTAACAGGGTCGTCTAATGAAAAACTGTTTTTT.

V is TRBV5-1 and J is TRBJ2-3; 11 bases align to TRBD2. The V gene's germline CDR1 is SGHRS and CDR2 YFSETQ. Trimming at V came to 0 bases and at J to 3 bases, leaving 3 bases not matched to a gene. The CDR3 consists of 16 residues. The CDR3 here is CASSLGASGRTDTQYF. CDR3 bases: TGCGCCAGCAGCTTGGGTGCTAGCGGGAGGACAGATACGCAGTATTTT. Drawing the rest from reference TRBV5-1 and TRBJ2-3, the complete variable domain is KAGVTQTPRYLIKTRGQQVTLSCSPISGHRSVSWYQQTPGQGLQFLFEYFSETQRNKGNFPGRFSGRQFSNSRSEMNVSTLELGDSALYLCASSLGASGRTDTQYFGPGTRLTVL.

The chain links TRBV28 to TRBJ1-1, with D possibly TRBD1 on 6 matching bases. The length of the CDR3 is 14 residues. V lost 8 bases, J lost 7 bases, and 20 bases lay in between. Germline loops: CDR1 MDHEN, CDR2 SYDVKM. The CDR3 protein is CASSTGTTTLEAFF. The DNA of the CDR3 is TGTGCCAGCTCCACTGGGACAACCACTCTTGAAGCTTTCTTT.

The chain employs TRBV19 and TRBJ2-1, with D possibly matching TRBD2 (6 bases). From germline, CDR1 is LNHDA and CDR2 SQIVND (reference sequence). V dropped 8 bases and J dropped 9 bases, with 8 bases sitting between them. The CDR3 has 10 amino acids. CDR3 in amino acids: CASGRIEQFF. The DNA of the CDR3 is TGTGCCAGTGGGAGGATTGAGCAGTTCTTC.

The chain recombines TRBV19 with TRBJ2-1; TRBD2 might be the D (6 bases). The V gene lost 7 bases and the J gene lost 4 bases, with 14 bases spanning the gap. Germline assignment: CDR1 LNHDA and CDR2 SQIVND (reference sequence). The CDR3 is 14 residues long. For the CDR3, the DNA is TGTGCCAGTACCCTGGGGGGAGCTTACAATGAGCAGTTCTTC. It codes for CASTLGGAYNEQFF.

The chain uses TRBV5-8 and TRBJ2-3; perhaps TRBD1 as D (6 bases). Germline V CDR1 and CDR2: SGHTS, YDEGEE. The length of the CDR3 is 15 residues. V gave up 7 bases and J gave up 2 bases, with 17 bases separating them. CDR3: CASDAGASSTDTQYF. CDR3 DNA sequence: TGTGCCAGCGACGCAGGGGCCTCTTCCACAGATACGCAGTATTTT.

In its sample, this clone was seen a few times. V is TRBV15 and J is TRBJ1-3; 7 bases are a match to TRBD1. The ends lost 5 bases at V and 3 bases at J; junction bases unmatched: 4. Germline V gene data show CDR1 as LNHNV and CDR2 as YYDKDF (reference sequence). This CDR3 is built from 14 residues. CDR3 protein: CATSRTGGGNTIYF. The CDR3 nucleotides read TGTGCCACCAGCCGGACAGGAGGTGGAAACACCATATATTTT.

The chain employs TRBV28 and TRBJ2-6; D call uncertain. In germline, CDR1 is MDHEN, CDR2 SYDVKM. The CDR3 loop spans 14 amino acids. Deletions cut 4 bases from V and 0 bases from J, with 4 bases between. Here the CDR3 reads CASSSFSGANVLTF. The CDR3 DNA is TGTGCCAGCAGTTCCTTCTCTGGGGCCAACGTCCTGACTTTC.

This clone is a singleton in its sample. The J gene is TRBJ2-7, the V gene TRBV7-2, with 7 bases lining up with TRBD1. The germline V gene has CDR1 SGHTA and CDR2 FQGNSA. CDR3 length: 12 residues. Germline trimming cut 5 bases from V and 6 bases from J; bases unmatched to any gene: 4. For the CDR3, the DNA is TGTGCCAGCAGCCGACAGGGCATCGAGCAGTACTTC. This sequence encodes CASSRQGIEQYF.

This chain joins TRBV2 and TRBJ2-7; weak D call: TRBD1 (6 bases). V was shortened by 5 bases and J by 2 bases, with 13 bases between the two germline ends. The CDR3 extends over 14 amino acids. In germline, CDR1 is SNHLY, CDR2 FYNNEI. The CDR3: CASSYTGQPYEQYF. CDR3 nucleotide sequence: TGTGCCAGCAGTTACACGGGACAACCCTACGAGCAGTACTTC.

The chain joins TRBV5-1 to TRBJ1-2; D is unresolved. The CDR3 sequence is 14 residues long. V dropped 0 bases and J dropped 10 bases, with 16 bases sitting between them. The germline V gene encodes CDR1 SGHRS and CDR2 YFSETQ. The CDR3 DNA is TGCGCCAGCAGCTTGGGTTCAGAGCAGGCTTACTACACCTTC. Its translation is CASSLGSEQAYYTF.

The rearrangement joins TRBV12-3 or TRBV12-4 to TRBJ1-5, with D unresolved. The CDR3 loop spans 13 amino acids. V lost 1 base, J lost 3 bases, and 4 bases lay in between. CDR3 sequence (DNA): TGTGCCAGCAGTTTAGTAAACAATCAGCCCCAGCATTTT. Protein sequence: CASSLVNNQPQHF.

The chain recombines TRBV15 with TRBJ2-7; 10 nucleotides match TRBD1. The CDR3 has 16 residues. V gave up 1 base and J gave up 5 bases; unmatched junction bases: 8. Germline V gives CDR1 LNHNV, CDR2 YYDKDF (reference sequence). CDR3 sequence: CATSRAPSGQGNEQYF. In DNA form, the CDR3 reads TGTGCCACCAGCAGAGCCCCTTCGGGACAGGGGAACGAGCAGTACTTC.

This clone was picked up a small number of times. The chain couples TRBV5-1 to TRBJ1-1; 11 positions match TRBD1. The V segment lost 4 bases and the J segment 5 bases; nucleotides outside the gene matches: 13. Per germline, CDR1 SGHRS and CDR2 YFSETQ. The CDR3 consists of 17 residues. This CDR3 reads CASSLGQGAVGMTEAFF. Here the CDR3 DNA reads TGCGCCAGCAGCCTTGGACAGGGGGCCGTGGGAATGACTGAAGCTTTCTTT.

This chain links TRBV28 with TRBJ2-7; D is uncertain. V lost 3 bases and J 3 bases, leaving 9 bases between the germline ends. CDR3 size: 13 residues. Germline values: CDR1 MDHEN, CDR2 SYDVKM. CDR3 sequence reads: CASSFGQDYEQYF. Written as DNA, the CDR3 is TGTGCCAGCAGTTTCGGCCAGGACTACGAGCAGTACTTC.

This chain connects TRBV15 to TRBJ1-5; TRBD1 is a possible D gene (5 bases). The germline V and J ends were trimmed by 0 bases and 8 bases, with 5 bases remaining between them. This CDR3 is built from 12 residues. The germline gives CDR1 LNHNV, CDR2 YYDKDF (reference sequence). CDR3 amino acids: CATSREGEPQHF. CDR3 bases: TGTGCCACCAGCAGAGAAGGGGAGCCCCAGCATTTT.

V usage is TRBV27 and J usage is TRBJ2-5; no definite D call. Germline loops: CDR1 MNHEY, CDR2 SMNVEV (reference sequence). V was pared by 7 bases and J by 3 bases, with 9 bases between. The CDR3 covers 12 residues. The CDR3 sequence: CASKNREETQYF. The CDR3 DNA follows: TGTGCCAGCAAAAATCGGGAAGAGACCCAGTACTTC.

The chain couples TRBV10-2 to TRBJ2-3; 9 bases align to TRBD2. This CDR3 has 16 residues. V dropped 7 bases and J dropped 8; count of bases not matched to a gene: 16. Germline V gene sequence: CDR1 WSHSY, CDR2 SAAADI. CDR3 coding DNA: TGCGCCAGCAAACAGGGCCCAGGAGCGGGAGGCGGTACGCAGTATTTT. Translating it yields CASKQGPGAGGGTQYF.

In regard to this clone: Other DNA variants within this sample encode the same CDR3. This chain joins TRBV5-1 and TRBJ1-1, with TRBD1 matching 8 bases. Germline assignment: CDR1 SGHRS and CDR2 YFSETQ. The CDR3 length is 14 residues. Trimming took 6 bases from V and 1 from J; bases not matched to a gene: 5. As DNA, the CDR3 is TGCGCCAGCATTGCCGGGACAGGGAACACTGAAGCTTTCTTT. This translates into CASIAGTGNTEAFF.

The chain employs TRBV7-8 and TRBJ1-5; 10 positions agree with TRBD1. V lost 5 bases to trimming and J lost 7 bases; unmatched junction nucleotides: 14. The CDR3 totals 17 residues. Per germline, CDR1 SGHVS and CDR2 FQNEAQ. The CDR3 DNA reads TGTGCCAGCAGCGCCCGCTGGGGACAGGGGAGGGAACAGCCCCAGCATTTT. This translates into CASSARWGQGREQPQHF.